This T cell receptor (beta chain) is from a study of blood T cell repertoires in COVID-19. TCRdb's copy holds only in-frame clones and misses some; the assay was immunoSEQ multiplex PCR. The table has around 300,000 clones, approximately 86% seen once; the top ten hold around 0.92%. V was pared by 6 bases and J by 6 bases, with 10 bases between. The germline gives CDR1 DFQATT, CDR2 SNEGSKA (reference sequence). The CDR3 consists of 11 residues. This clonotype originated in a woman aged 25 to 39 who had recovered from COVID-19. The rearrangement uses TRBV20-1 and TRBJ2-3, with D hard to call. Sequencing was performed on PBMCs or T cells enriched from blood (not recorded which). The chain's CDR3 is CSAESEDTQYF. In DNA, the CDR3 is TGCAGTGCGGAAAGCGAGGATACGCAGTATTTT.